This TCR beta chain was documented in a study of early T cells in non-severe SARS-CoV-2 infection. Study details: Bulk RNA taken from unsorted whole blood was sequenced, leaving chains unpaired.

This CDR3 has 12 residues. In germline, CDR1 is DFQATT, CDR2 SNEGSKA (reference sequence). Deletions cut 3 bases from V and 8 bases from J, with 13 bases between. Individual cDNA molecules carried attached unique molecular identifiers. TCRdb re-derived calls from the 5' RACE reads in MiXCR, one entry per CDR3 protein. The sample contains 60,000 to 90,000 distinct CDR3 sequences, about a sixth of which appear only once. This clonotype turned up a few times. As yet, its antigen is unknown. Study-wide points: VDJdb-based annotation leaned toward anti-spike CD8 responses and missed private and CD4 specificities.

The chain is built from TRBV20-1 and TRBJ1-2; D gene ambiguous. Material for sequencing was whole blood. This sequence originates from an adult who was a healthcare worker with PCR-confirmed SARS-CoV-2 infection or an uninfected control (not recorded which). The chain's CDR3 is CSAREVGEGYTF. CDR3 in DNA: TGCAGTGCTAGGGAAGTTGGGGAGGGCTACACCTTC.